A selection of T cell receptor beta chains follows, all from one sample in a study of T cell repertoires in cytomegalovirus infection. TCRdb fed the reads into MiXCR, producing one record per CDR3 protein. Here the sample spans some 150,000 distinct CDR3 sequences, around 22% being singletons. Sequencing was performed on PBMCs. These receptors originate from a human donor in good health (CMV status not recorded). Some clones in this sample may be carry-over from other donors' samples. The conserved cysteine and the conserved F or W are not part of the CDR3 here.

v_gene	j_gene	len	CDR3aa
TRBV7-3	TRBJ2-1	11	ASSSGRNNEQF
TRBV7-2	TRBJ2-7	14	ASSPTHASGTYEQY
TRBV20-1	TRBJ2-3	16	SARDTQLAGTHTDTQY
TRBV6-5	TRBJ1-2	11	ASRQGTHSSYT
TRBV28	TRBJ2-1	13	ASSYRANRGNEQF
TRBV12-3/TRBV12-4	TRBJ1-4	13	ASSRGPTTNEKLF
TRBV5-6	TRBJ2-7	14	ASSPLKAATLYEQY
TRBV7-2	TRBJ1-5	13	ASSLARTGGQPQH
TRBV28	TRBJ2-2	13	ASSKRGRGTGELF
TRBV7-9	TRBJ1-2	11	ASSLGQAGGYT
TRBV5-4	TRBJ2-3	14	ASSFGSLTSTDTQY
TRBV28	TRBJ2-7	18	ASKPRQGLALAGASYEQY
TRBV23-1	TRBJ2-3	19	ASRGQFGKSGLAGCTDTQY
TRBV6-5	TRBJ1-6	12	ASSLDGYNSPLH
TRBV14	TRBJ2-5	16	ASSQDGAIDLYQETQY
TRBV29-1	TRBJ2-3	11	SVEGGRRDTQY
TRBV2	TRBJ2-5	14	ASSVGATLRFETQY
TRBV28	TRBJ2-1	16	ASSLSGGGVRSLNEQF
TRBV19	TRBJ2-1	15	ASSIGLGDRGYNEQF
TRBV28	TRBJ2-5	13	ASSSPPLAEETQY
TRBV7-8	TRBJ1-4	12	ASSQTGVREKLF
TRBV6-2/TRBV6-3	TRBJ1-3	12	ASHALASGNTIY
TRBV7-3	TRBJ2-1	14	ASSLGGGSSDNEQF
TRBV6-2/TRBV6-3	TRBJ2-1	16	ASSYVGLAGRRSNEQF
TRBV28	TRBJ2-1	13	ASLNAADFYNEQF
TRBV10-3	TRBJ1-1	13	AISGAGQGRTEAF
TRBV18	TRBJ2-7	10	ASSPDDWEQY
TRBV19	TRBJ1-1	12	ASSLGITNTEAF
TRBV12-3/TRBV12-4	TRBJ1-1	12	ASSRPRGGTEAF
TRBV5-1	TRBJ2-2	14	ASSATAGGIAGELF
TRBV2	TRBJ2-7	12	ASSEIWGDYEQY
TRBV7-2	TRBJ2-7	9	ASSLGRGQY
TRBV11-2	TRBJ2-1	14	ASSGIKGGVYNEQF
TRBV7-8	TRBJ2-4	11	ASSLAGTQMEY
TRBV11-3	TRBJ2-3	13	ASSPGTGVTDTQY
TRBV7-9	TRBJ2-4	10	ASSPTGGVQY
TRBV6-5	TRBJ2-4	12	ASSLSPAKNIQY
TRBV7-2	TRBJ2-7	11	ASSLRRAYEQY
TRBV28	TRBJ1-4	11	TSSFRGGEKLF
TRBV5-6	TRBJ1-6	9	ARLPASPLH
TRBV3-1	TRBJ2-3	12	ASRHRQGPDTQY
TRBV25-1	TRBJ2-5	13	ASSELDSSGKTQY